Following are 13 T cell receptor beta chains from one sample sequenced in a study of regulatory T cells in long-lasting Graves disease. Time point denoted: persistent/refractory GD, antithyroid drugs over 5 years with positive TRAb. RNA extracted from PBMCs served as the sequencing template. Arm-PCR of CDR3 regions with iRepertoire HTBI primers generated TCR beta libraries. MiXCR was run by TCRdb on the multiplex PCR reads, yielding one entry per CDR3 protein. The sample records approximately 440,000 distinct CDR3 sequences, about 20% being singletons. The sample in question was peripheral blood mononuclear cells (PBMCs), obtained when the disease was refractory, from a patient treated with antithyroid drugs. These TCRs come from a female donor with Graves disease.

This clonotype was recorded many times. CDR3 sequence: CASSLSGGNHEQYF. In DNA form, the CDR3 reads TGTGCCAGCAGTCTTAGCGGGGGCAATCACGAGCAGTACTTC. The chain joins TRBV12-3 or TRBV12-4 to TRBJ2-7; 9 nucleotides line up with TRBD2. The CDR3 sequence is 14 residues long. After removal of 5 bases from V and 5 bases from J, the junction contained 7 bases not matched to a gene.

To note about this clonotype: At one of its ends the junction is not consistent with the germline gene, which may arise from a read error. The chain combines TRBV5-1 with TRBJ2-7; D possibly corresponds to TRBD1 (6 bases). The germline V gene has CDR1 SGHRS and CDR2 YFSETQ. The CDR3 is 15 residues long. The chain's CDR3 is CAGSHWQGSEYEQYF. DNA of the CDR3: TGCGCCGGCAGCCATTGGCAGGGGAGTGAGTACGAGCAGTACTTC.

V and J are TRBV3-1 and TRBJ2-7; maybe TRBD2 (6 bases). Germline V gene lookup returns CDR1 LGHDT and CDR2 YNNKEL (reference sequence). Trimming took off 1 base at V and 0 bases at J, with 7 bases between the two ends. The CDR3 spans 14 residues. The CDR3 DNA reads TGTGCCAGCAGCCAAGGGACTAACTCCTACGAGCAGTACTTC. Translation gives CASSQGTNSYEQYF.

The sample holds many counts of this clonotype. The CDR3 reads CASSSSRGRYTEAFF. In DNA form, the CDR3 reads TGTGCCAGCAGTTCCTCCAGAGGGAGGTACACTGAAGCTTTCTTT. The chain is built from TRBV12-3 or TRBV12-4 and TRBJ1-1; D not certain. V was pared by 4 bases and J by 3 bases, with 15 bases between. This CDR3 has 15 residues.

This clonotype was detected only a few times. The V call is TRBV10-2, the J call TRBJ2-3, with TRBD2 matching 11 bases. J was trimmed by 3 bases and V by 9 bases; bases with no gene match: 2. Germline assignment: CDR1 WSHSY and CDR2 SAAADI. The CDR3 has 13 amino acids. CDR3 amino acids: CASTSGSTDTQYF. The CDR3 DNA is TGCGCCAGTACTAGCGGGAGTACAGATACGCAGTATTTT.

The gene calls are TRBV7-9 and TRBJ1-2, with D perhaps TRBD1 (6 bases). CDR1 and CDR2 from the germline V gene are SEHNR and FQNEAQ (reference sequence). The CDR3 runs to 12 residues. Trimming stripped 5 bases from V and 6 bases from J, with 10 bases between. The CDR3 nucleotides are TGTGCCAGCAGCGCCGGACAGAATGGCTACACCTTC. As protein: CASSAGQNGYTF.

The chain couples TRBV20-1 to TRBJ1-5, with 8 bases matching TRBD1. This CDR3 region has 14 residues. Germline loops: CDR1 DFQATT, CDR2 SNEGSKA (reference sequence). The V segment lost 0 bases and the J segment 7 bases; nucleotides outside the gene matches: 5. CDR3 coding DNA: TGCAGTGCTAGAGATTGGACAGGGAAACAGCCCCAGCATTTT. This codes for CSARDWTGKQPQHF.

The sample holds a few counts of this clonotype. CDR3 region: CASSRPRTGNTEAFF. DNA of the CDR3: TGTGCCAGCAGTCGCCCCCGGACAGGGAACACTGAAGCTTTCTTT. The chain links TRBV6-1 to TRBJ1-1, with 7 bases fitting TRBD1. The CDR3 is 15 residues long. Germline V CDR1 and CDR2: MNHNS, SASEGT. J gave up 1 base and V 5 bases, and 7 bases lay outside the gene matches.

This clonotype was seen repeatedly, ten times or more. V usage is TRBV11-2 and J usage is TRBJ1-2, with no clear D. This CDR3 has 13 residues. V was cut by 1 base and J by 8 bases, with 11 bases left in between. CDR1 and CDR2 from the germline V gene are SGHAT and FQNNGV. CDR3 in amino acids: CASSLAGPVGYTF. The DNA of the CDR3 is TGTGCCAGCAGCTTAGCGGGCCCGGTGGGCTACACCTTC.

The chain carries TRBV28 and TRBJ1-1, with 9 bases aligning to TRBD1. In germline, CDR1 is MDHEN, CDR2 SYDVKM. V lost 4 bases to trimming and J lost 0 bases; unmatched junction nucleotides: 9. This CDR3 region has 17 residues. The chain's CDR3 is CASSSPAGTGMNTEAFF. CDR3 coding DNA: TGTGCCAGCAGTTCGCCAGCCGGGACAGGGATGAACACTGAAGCTTTCTTT.

The table lists this clonotype with many counts. The chain combines TRBV7-8 with TRBJ2-4, with D possibly being TRBD1 (5 bases). The V gene's germline CDR1 is SGHVS and CDR2 FQNEAQ. The CDR3 runs to 14 residues. Between the trimmed V and J ends, which lost 5 bases and 6 bases, there was a span of 14 bases. This CDR3 is CASSRLGQGNIQYF. The CDR3 DNA is TGTGCCAGCAGCCGTTTAGGGCAGGGAAACATTCAGTACTTC.

At least ten counts were recorded for this clonotype. V is TRBV2 and J is TRBJ1-1; no firm D call. The V gene lost 4 bases and the J gene lost 5 bases, with 11 bases spanning the gap. CDR1 is SNHLY and CDR2 is FYNNEI in the germline V gene. This CDR3 has 13 amino acids. The CDR3 nucleotides are TGTGCCAGCAGTGTGGAGGGCCAGACTGAAGCTTTCTTT. This gives the protein CASSVEGQTEAFF.

This clonotype was observed a few times. The gene calls are TRBV28 and TRBJ1-5; 7 bases fit TRBD1. The CDR3 spans 15 residues. Germline lookup yields CDR1 MDHEN and CDR2 SYDVKM. V lost 5 bases, J lost 2 bases, and 6 bases stayed unmatched. CDR3 sequence: CASSLTGAGNQPQHF. CDR3 bases: TGTGCCAGCAGTCTAACAGGGGCAGGCAATCAGCCCCAGCATTTT.